The present TCR beta chain was sequenced within a study of T cells in Graves' hyperthyroidism and ophthalmopathy. Study outcomes and limitations: Most thyroid clonotypes expanded above 0.001 appeared in blood too. Ophthalmopathy onset followed model prediction by a median around 6.6 months.

The length of the CDR3 is 14 residues. V shed 0 bases, J shed 5 bases, and the junction held 1 base outside the gene matches. Germline V gives CDR1 KGHSH, CDR2 LQKENI. There were TCR beta CDR3 regions amplified from RNA transcripts. The HTBI primer set served for first-round RT-PCR of the TCR CDR3. TCRdb fed the multiplex PCR reads into MiXCR, producing one record per CDR3 protein. The sample includes approximately 590,000 distinct CDR3 sequences, 15% to 17% seen only once; the top ten take around 7.5%. Recently diagnosed hyperthyroidism of less than 2 months' duration affected patients aged 18 to 65. Patients having uncontrolled infection, another autoimmune disease, pregnancy or lactation were not included. This clonotype was recorded many times. The antigen remains undetermined.

This sequence originates from a woman aged 25 to 39 with Graves' hyperthyroidism. The sequenced sample was blood. This rearrangement joins TRBV18 to TRBJ2-5; 9 bases fit TRBD1. CDR3: CASSPPQGAETQYF. The CDR3 bases are TGTGCCAGCTCACCACCACAGGGGGCTGAGACCCAGTACTTC. Complete variable domain (other parts from reference TRBV18 and TRBJ2-5): NAGVMQNPRHLVRRRGQEARLRCSPMKGHSHVYWYRQLPEEGLKFMVYLQKENIIDESGMPKERFSAEFPKEGPSILRIQQVVRGDSAAYFCASSPPQGAETQYFGPGTRLLVL.